Listed below are T cell receptor beta chains from one sample, sequenced in a study of tumor T cells in aggressive B-cell lymphoma. Using immunoSEQ multiplex PCR, the repertoire was profiled, and TCRdb retains in-frame clones only, with some absent. The sample lists 950 to 1,500 clones, about 83% occurring once. The sample comprised tumor tissue. The receptors shown here come from an adult with diffuse large B cell lymphoma. Each CDR3 is given with its conserved first and last residue. Each record gives: J gene, CDR3 length, V gene, CDR3 protein.

>TRBJ1-1|13|TRBV29-1
CSVEGTGLVEAFF
>TRBJ1-2|15|TRBV4-3
CASSQERGLGDGYTF
>TRBJ2-7|15|TRBV7-9
CASSLGDRGFWEQYF
>TRBJ1-1|13|TRBV5-1
CASSLSVNTEAFF
>TRBJ1-2|13|TRBV6-6
CAIRSDSNYGYTF
>TRBJ1-1|15|TRBV19
CASSPTGIRGTEAFF
>TRBJ2-3|15|TRBV18
CASSPALGGTDTQYF
>TRBJ2-3|13|TRBV29-1
CSVERQGLGTQYF
>TRBJ2-2|19|TRBV28
CASSLIIETSGRWGGELFF
>TRBJ2-5|16|TRBV7-9
CASSSFRLADQETQYF
>TRBJ2-3|14|TRBV2
CASRNRVGTDTQYF
>TRBJ2-3|15|TRBV4-3
CASSIGLAGVDTQYF
>TRBJ1-4|13|TRBV10-3
CAIRQGVNEKLFF
>TRBJ2-2|16|TRBV5-4
CASSATGTVNTGELFF
>-|15|TRBV9
CTSSVGGTNTYEQYF
>TRBJ2-1|15|TRBV6-1
CASSESLAGGGEQFF
>TRBJ2-7|15|TRBV7-6
CASSLDRTLGLEQYF
>TRBJ1-3|14|TRBV18
CASSQQGAGNTIYF
>TRBJ2-1|15|TRBV7-7
CASSQAGGLGNEQFF
>TRBJ2-6|17|TRBV15
CATRGEGGYSGANVLTF
>TRBJ2-3|18|TRBV18
CASSGSTSGRRRTDTQYF
>TRBJ2-5|13|TRBV18
CASSPRVGETQYF
>TRBJ1-1|15|TRBV7-9
CASSHGGRGNTEAFF
>TRBJ1-1|14|TRBV10-1
CASSGGTGNTEAFF
>TRBJ2-1|15|TRBV9
CASSWSTSAGNGQFF
>TRBJ1-6|14|TRBV18
CASSPETGDSPLHF
>TRBJ1-2|13|TRBV28
CASREALTYGYTF
>TRBJ1-1|15|TRBV5-1
CASSLAGGVNTEAFF
>TRBJ1-1|13|TRBV10-3
CAITDRGNTEAFF
>TRBJ2-1|12|TRBV29-1
CSVRREGNEQFF
>TRBJ2-1|15|TRBV7-9
CASSPQIISYNEQFF
>TRBJ2-7|13|TRBV18
CASSPTGIYEQYF
>TRBJ2-7|14|TRBV7-9
CASSRRGATYEQYF
>TRBJ1-2|18|TRBV5-3
CARSRPGCEGSKDYGYTF
>TRBJ1-2|12|TRBV30
CAWTGGMYGYTF
>TRBJ2-1|13|TRBV11-2
CASSATGNNEQFF
>TRBJ1-1|14|TRBV27
CASNSLGRGTEAFF
>TRBJ2-3|18|TRBV4-1
CASSQDLGTVQRTDTQYF
>TRBJ1-2|14|TRBV30
CAWSALQGAGGYTF
>TRBJ2-2|15|TRBV4-3
CASSQETGGPGELFF
>TRBJ1-1|13|TRBV28
CASRTGGGTEAFF
>TRBJ1-1|14|TRBV15
CATSRDRGPTEAFF
>TRBJ2-4|15|TRBV19
CASSPDRVLRNIQYF
>TRBJ1-5|16|TRBV19
CASAAGRGIMVQLQHF
>TRBJ2-7|15|TRBV19
CASRVGTGGTYEQYF
>TRBJ2-3|17|TRBV19
CASSIGTHRARGDTQYF
>TRBJ1-1|14|TRBV10-3
CAISGQGVNTEAFF
>TRBJ2-3|16|TRBV2
CASSRVSGRSTDTQYF
>TRBJ1-4|15|TRBV6-1
CASNAGGTTNEKLFF